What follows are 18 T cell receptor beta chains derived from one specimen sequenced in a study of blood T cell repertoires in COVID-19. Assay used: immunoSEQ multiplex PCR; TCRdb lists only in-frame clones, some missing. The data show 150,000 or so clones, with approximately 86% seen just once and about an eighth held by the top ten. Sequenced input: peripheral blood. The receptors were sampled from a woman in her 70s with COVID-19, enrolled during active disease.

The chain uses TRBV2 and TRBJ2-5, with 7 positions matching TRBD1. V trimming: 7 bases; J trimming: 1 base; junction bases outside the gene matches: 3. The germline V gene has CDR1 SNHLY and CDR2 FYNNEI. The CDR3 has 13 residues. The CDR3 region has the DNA TGTGCCAGCACCAGGGACAGCCAAGAGACCCAGTACTTC. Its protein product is CASTRDSQETQYF.

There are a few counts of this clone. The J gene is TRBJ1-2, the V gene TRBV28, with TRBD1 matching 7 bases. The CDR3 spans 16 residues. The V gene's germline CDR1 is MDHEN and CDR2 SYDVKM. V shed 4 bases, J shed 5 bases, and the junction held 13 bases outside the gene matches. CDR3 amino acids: CASSSTGETRGYGYTF. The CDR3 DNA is TGTGCCAGCAGTTCTACAGGGGAAACACGGGGATATGGCTACACCTTC.

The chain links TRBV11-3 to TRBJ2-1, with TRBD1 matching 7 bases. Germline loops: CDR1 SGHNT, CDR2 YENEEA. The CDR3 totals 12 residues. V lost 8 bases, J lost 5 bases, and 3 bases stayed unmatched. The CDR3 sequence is CASGGQNNEQFF. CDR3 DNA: TGTGCCAGCGGGGGACAGAACAATGAGCAGTTCTTC.

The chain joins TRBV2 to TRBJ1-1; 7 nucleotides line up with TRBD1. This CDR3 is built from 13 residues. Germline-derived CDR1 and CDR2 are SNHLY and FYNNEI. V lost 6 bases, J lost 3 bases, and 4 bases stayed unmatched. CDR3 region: CASSRDRHTEAFF. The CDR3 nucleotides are TGTGCCAGCAGCCGGGACAGACACACTGAAGCTTTCTTT.

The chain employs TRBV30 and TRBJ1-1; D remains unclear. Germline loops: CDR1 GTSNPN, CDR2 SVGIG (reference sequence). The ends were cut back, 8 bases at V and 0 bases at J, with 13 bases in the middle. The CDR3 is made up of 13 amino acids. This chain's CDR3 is CAGRDIMNTEAFF. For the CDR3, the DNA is TGTGCCGGTAGAGATATAATGAACACTGAAGCTTTCTTT.

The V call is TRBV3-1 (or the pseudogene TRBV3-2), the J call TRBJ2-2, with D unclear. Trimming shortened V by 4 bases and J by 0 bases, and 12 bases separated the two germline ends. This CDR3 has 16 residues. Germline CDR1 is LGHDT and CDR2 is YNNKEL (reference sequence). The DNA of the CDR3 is TGTGCCAGCAGCCCGGTGAGAAGAACGAACACCGGGGAGCTGTTTTTT. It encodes CASSPVRRTNTGELFF.

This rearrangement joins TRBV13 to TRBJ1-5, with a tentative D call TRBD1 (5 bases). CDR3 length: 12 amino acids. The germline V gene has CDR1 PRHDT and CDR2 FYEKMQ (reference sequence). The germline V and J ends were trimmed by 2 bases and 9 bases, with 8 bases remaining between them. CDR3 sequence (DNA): TGTGCCAGCAGCTTATTGGGGGGGCCCCAGCATTTT. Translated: CASSLLGGPQHF.

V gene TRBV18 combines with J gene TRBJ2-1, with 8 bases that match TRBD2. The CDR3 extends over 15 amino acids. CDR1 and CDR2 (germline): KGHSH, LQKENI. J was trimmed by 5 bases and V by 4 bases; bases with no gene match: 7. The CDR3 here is CASSRNSGGDNEQFF. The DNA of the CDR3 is TGTGCCAGCTCACGTAACAGCGGGGGAGACAATGAGCAGTTCTTC.

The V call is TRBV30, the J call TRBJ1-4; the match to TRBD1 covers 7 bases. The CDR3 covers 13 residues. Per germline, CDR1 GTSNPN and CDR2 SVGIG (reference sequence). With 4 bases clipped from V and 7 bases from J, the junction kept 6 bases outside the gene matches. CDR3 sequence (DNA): TGTGCCTGGAATACAGGGGCCGGTGAAAAACTGTTTTTT. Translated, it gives CAWNTGAGEKLFF.

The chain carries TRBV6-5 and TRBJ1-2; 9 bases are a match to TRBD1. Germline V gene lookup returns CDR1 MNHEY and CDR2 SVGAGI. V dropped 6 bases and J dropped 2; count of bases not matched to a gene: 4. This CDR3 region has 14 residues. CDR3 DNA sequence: TGTGCCAGCAGGACAGGGGGGATCAACTATGGCTACACCTTC. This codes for CASRTGGINYGYTF.

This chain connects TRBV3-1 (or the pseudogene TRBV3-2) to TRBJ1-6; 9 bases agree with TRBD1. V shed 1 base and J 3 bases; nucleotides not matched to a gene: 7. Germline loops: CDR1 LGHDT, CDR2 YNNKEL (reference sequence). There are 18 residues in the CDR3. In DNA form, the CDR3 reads TGTGCCAGCAGCCAAGCTGGACAGGGGATAAACTATAATTCACCCCTCCACTTT. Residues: CASSQAGQGINYNSPLHF.

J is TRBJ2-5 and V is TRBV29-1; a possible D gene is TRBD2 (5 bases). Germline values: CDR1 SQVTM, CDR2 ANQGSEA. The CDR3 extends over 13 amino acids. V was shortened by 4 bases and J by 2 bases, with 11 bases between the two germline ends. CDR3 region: CSVGSGAQETQYF. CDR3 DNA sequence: TGCAGCGTTGGGAGCGGAGCTCAAGAGACCCAGTACTTC.

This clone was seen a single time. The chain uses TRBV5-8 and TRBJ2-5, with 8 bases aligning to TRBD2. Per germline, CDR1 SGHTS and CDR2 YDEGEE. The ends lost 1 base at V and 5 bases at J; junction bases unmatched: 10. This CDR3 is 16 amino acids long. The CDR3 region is CASSLLQGLGYETQYF. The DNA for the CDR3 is TGTGCCAGCAGCTTGTTGCAGGGACTAGGATACGAGACCCAGTACTTC.

The DNA of the CDR3 is TGTGCCAGCAGTTACTCTGGGGAGGGAGGCTACACCTTC. Translated, it gives CASSYSGEGGYTF. The chain recombines TRBV6-5 with TRBJ1-2, with no clear D. The CDR3 loop spans 13 amino acids. The germline V gene encodes CDR1 MNHEY and CDR2 SVGAGI. V dropped 0 bases and J dropped 8 bases, with 10 bases sitting between them.

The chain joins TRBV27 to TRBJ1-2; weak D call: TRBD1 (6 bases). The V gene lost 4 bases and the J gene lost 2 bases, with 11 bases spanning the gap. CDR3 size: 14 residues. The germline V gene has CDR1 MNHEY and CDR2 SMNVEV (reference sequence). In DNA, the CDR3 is TGTGCCAGCAGTTACCGACAGGAGAACTATGGCTACACCTTC. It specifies CASSYRQENYGYTF.

DNA for the CDR3: TGTGCCAGCAGTTTTTTCGCCCTCGTCTCGCGGGGGTCTATTCCCAGCTCCTACAATGAGCAGTTCTTC. The encoded protein is CASSFFALVSRGSIPSSYNEQFF. The V call is TRBV27, the J call TRBJ2-1; 7 bases line up with TRBD2. The CDR3 totals 23 residues. From germline, CDR1 is MNHEY and CDR2 SMNVEV (reference sequence). The J segment lost 0 bases and the V segment lost 3 bases, leaving 26 bases of the junction unmatched.

The CDR3: CASLRSGGGSYEQYF. For the CDR3, the DNA is TGTGCCAGCCTCCGGTCAGGGGGCGGTAGTTACGAGCAGTACTTC. This sequence joins TRBV2 and TRBJ2-7; 8 bases are a match to TRBD1. Germline V gene sequence: CDR1 SNHLY, CDR2 FYNNEI. The CDR3 runs 15 residues. Unmatched junction bases numbered 13, after V lost 8 bases and J lost 4 bases.

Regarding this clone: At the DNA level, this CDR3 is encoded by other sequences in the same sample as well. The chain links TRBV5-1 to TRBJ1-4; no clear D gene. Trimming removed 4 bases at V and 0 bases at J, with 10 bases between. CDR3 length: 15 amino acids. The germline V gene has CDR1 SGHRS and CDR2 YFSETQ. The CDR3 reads CASSPLGATNEKLFF. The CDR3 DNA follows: TGCGCCAGCAGCCCACTCGGGGCAACTAATGAAAAACTGTTTTTT.